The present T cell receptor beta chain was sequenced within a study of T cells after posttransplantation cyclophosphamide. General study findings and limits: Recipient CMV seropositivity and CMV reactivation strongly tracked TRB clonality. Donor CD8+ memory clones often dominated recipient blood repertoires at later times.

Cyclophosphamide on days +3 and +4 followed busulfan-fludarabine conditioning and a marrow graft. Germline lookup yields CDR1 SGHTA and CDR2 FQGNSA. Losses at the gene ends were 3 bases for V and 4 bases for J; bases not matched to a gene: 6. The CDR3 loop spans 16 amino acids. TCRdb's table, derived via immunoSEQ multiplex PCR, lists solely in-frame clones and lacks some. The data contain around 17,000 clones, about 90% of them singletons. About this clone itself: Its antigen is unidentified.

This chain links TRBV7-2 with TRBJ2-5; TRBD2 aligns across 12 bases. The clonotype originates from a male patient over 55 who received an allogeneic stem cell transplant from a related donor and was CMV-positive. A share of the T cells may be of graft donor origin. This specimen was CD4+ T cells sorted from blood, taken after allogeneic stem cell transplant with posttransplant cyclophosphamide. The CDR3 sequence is CASSLFGLAGRETQYF. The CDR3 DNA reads TGTGCCAGCAGCTTGTTTGGACTAGCGGGGCGAGAGACCCAGTACTTC.